The rows below give T cell receptor beta chains drawn from one sample of a study of OX40 agonist ivuxolimab in advanced cancers. Assay used: immunoSEQ multiplex PCR; TCRdb lists only in-frame clones, some missing. This sample has 90,000 or so clones; about 91% occur once, and the top ten carry approximately 0.3%. This specimen consisted of CD4+ or CD8+ T cells sorted from blood, obtained in a trial of the OX40 agonist ivuxolimab. These TCRs come from an adult with an advanced solid tumor such as melanoma, head and neck, liver or kidney cancer. The CDR3 runs from the conserved cysteine through the conserved F or W. Each record gives: D gene, J gene, V gene, clone size, CDR3 protein, CDR3 DNA. The D gene is left open where the match is weak. Not every row has a clone size; where given, it reads once, few, many or a size class.

>TRBD2|TRBJ2-2|TRBV5-1|once
CASSGTSGRNLWTGELFF
TGCGCCAGCAGCGGGACTAGCGGGAGAAACCTGTGGACCGGGGAGCTGTTTTTT
>TRBD1|TRBJ2-2|TRBV7-9|NA
CASRKTGVDTGELFF
TGTGCCAGCAGGAAGACAGGGGTGGACACCGGGGAGCTGTTTTTT
>TRBD1|TRBJ2-3|TRBV29-1|NA
CSVEGSRQGDGTDTQYF
TGCAGCGTTGAAGGATCTCGACAGGGCGATGGCACAGATACGCAGTATTTT
>NA|TRBJ1-1|TRBV18|NA
CASTWDTPNTEAFF
TGTGCCAGCACTTGGGACACCCCGAACACTGAAGCTTTCTTT
>NA|TRBJ1-5|TRBV6-1|NA
CASRRVADQPQHF
TGTGCCAGCAGACGGGTTGCGGATCAGCCCCAGCATTTT
>NA|TRBJ1-2|TRBV6-5|few
CASSYSTPNYGYTF
TGTGCCAGCAGTTACTCGACGCCAAACTATGGCTACACCTTC
>NA|TRBJ2-5|TRBV19|NA
CASSNRQKETQYF
TGTGCCAGTAGTAACCGACAGAAAGAGACCCAGTACTTC
>TRBD2|TRBJ2-3|TRBV7-2|NA
CASSLNSGALSDTQYF
TGTGCCAGCAGCTTAAATAGCGGGGCCTTAAGCGATACGCAGTATTTT
>NA|TRBJ1-5|TRBV10-3|NA
CAISIDWNQPQHF
TGTGCCATCAGTATCGATTGGAATCAGCCCCAGCATTTT
>TRBD2|TRBJ2-1|TRBV5-6|NA
CASSTGLAGYEQFF
TGTGCCAGCAGCACCGGACTAGCGGGATATGAGCAGTTCTTC
>NA|TRBJ1-2|TRBV11-2|NA
CASSPRVLGGYTF
TGTGCCAGCAGCCCCCGCGTACTGGGTGGCTACACCTTC
>NA|TRBJ1-1|TRBV7-7|NA
CASSPLGQGRTEAFF
TGTGCTAGCAGTCCCCTCGGCCAGGGCCGGACTGAAGCTTTCTTT
>TRBD2|TRBJ2-3|TRBV4-2|NA
CASSQATSGGRTDTQYF
TGTGCCAGCAGCCAAGCAACTAGCGGGGGCCGCACAGATACGCAGTATTTT
>NA|TRBJ1-5|TRBV6-6|NA
CASRSEGQPQHF
TGTGCCAGCAGATCCGAGGGGCAGCCCCAGCATTTT
>NA|TRBJ1-6|TRBV25-1|NA
CASSDQDGFYNSPLHF
TGTGCCAGCAGTGACCAGGACGGGTTCTATAATTCACCCCTCCACTTT
>TRBD1|TRBJ2-7|TRBV9|NA
CASSVDGTAIVYEQYF
TGTGCCAGCAGCGTGGACGGGACAGCTATAGTCTACGAGCAGTACTTC
>NA|TRBJ1-3|TRBV28|NA
CASSFVGNTIYF
TGTGCCAGCAGTTTTGTTGGAAACACCATATATTTT
>TRBD2|TRBJ2-3|TRBV7-9|NA
CASSLVLAGGIDTQYF
TGTGCCAGCAGCTTAGTACTAGCGGGGGGAATAGATACGCAGTATTTT
>TRBD1|TRBJ2-1|TRBV10-3|NA
CAISEDRVDEQFF
TGTGCCATCAGTGAAGACAGGGTGGATGAGCAGTTCTTC
>NA|TRBJ2-5|TRBV11-2|NA
CASSMSGETQYF
TGTGCCAGCAGCATGTCAGGGGAGACCCAGTACTTC
>NA|TRBJ1-2|TRBV2|NA
CASTGVRGYGYTF
TGTGCCAGCACTGGGGTCCGGGGCTATGGCTACACCTTC
>NA|TRBJ1-2|TRBV5-1|few
CASSLEGVGYGYTF
TGCGCCAGCAGCTTGGAAGGGGTCGGCTATGGCTACACCTTC
>NA|TRBJ1-1|TRBV11-3|NA
CASSYNRENTEAFF
TGTGCCAGCAGCTATAACAGGGAGAACACTGAAGCTTTCTTT
>NA|TRBJ1-1|TRBV5-4|NA
CASRSGEMAFF
TGTGCCAGCAGATCCGGGGAGATGGCTTTCTTT
>TRBD1|TRBJ1-2|TRBV4-2|NA
CASSHPSTGSSRDGYTF
TGTGCCAGCAGCCATCCCTCGACAGGGTCGTCGAGGGATGGCTACACCTTC
>NA|TRBJ1-1|TRBV5-1|NA
CASSLADSIQAFF
TGCGCCAGCAGCTTGGCCGACAGTATTCAAGCTTTCTTT
>TRBD1|TRBJ2-7|TRBV6-5|NA
CASGRTGRPYEQYF
TGTGCCAGCGGTAGGACAGGGAGACCCTACGAGCAGTACTTC
>NA|TRBJ2-7|TRBV5-1|NA
CASSLAGEQYF
TGCGCCAGCAGCTTGGCCGGGGAGCAGTACTTC
>NA|TRBJ2-3|TRBV30|NA
CAWSVGSRDTQYF
TGTGCCTGGAGTGTCGGAAGCAGAGATACGCAGTATTTT
>NA|TRBJ1-4|TRBV7-2|few
CASSLDSGSEKLFF
TGTGCCAGCAGCTTAGACTCTGGGAGTGAAAAACTGTTTTTT
>NA|TRBJ1-5|TRBV5-1|few
CASSSAAGGQPQHF
TGCGCCAGCAGCTCGGCTGCCGGAGGTCAGCCCCAGCATTTT
>NA|TRBJ2-5|TRBV28|NA
CASTLRGSEETQYF
TGTGCCAGCACCCTGCGGGGCAGTGAAGAGACCCAGTACTTC
>TRBD2|TRBJ2-1|TRBV4-3|NA
CASSQDTSGGTYNEQFF
TGCGCCAGCAGCCAGGACACTAGCGGGGGAACTTACAATGAGCAGTTCTTC
>NA|TRBJ2-1|TRBV4-3|NA
CASSQDGGNYEQFF
TGCGCCAGCAGCCAAGACGGCGGGAACTATGAGCAGTTCTTC
>NA|TRBJ1-1|TRBV29-1|NA
CSVEDLWRDTEAFF
TGCAGCGTTGAAGATCTGTGGAGGGACACTGAAGCTTTCTTT
>NA|TRBJ1-5|TRBV5-6|NA
CASSQGPQGPDHQPQHF
TGTGCCAGCAGCCAAGGGCCACAGGGACCCGACCATCAGCCCCAGCATTTT
>TRBD2|TRBJ2-3|TRBV28|NA
CASSSLAGLQPDTQYF
TGTGCCAGCAGTTCCTTAGCGGGATTACAGCCAGATACGCAGTATTTT
>NA|TRBJ2-2|TRBV7-2|NA
CASSRLDSNTGELFF
TGTGCCAGCAGCCGACTTGATTCGAACACCGGGGAGCTGTTTTTT
>NA|TRBJ1-2|TRBV7-2|NA
CASSLIAGSYGYTF
TGTGCCAGCAGCTTAATAGCAGGGAGCTATGGCTACACCTTC
>NA|TRBJ2-1|TRBV14|once
CASSQDRPYNEQFF
TGTGCCAGCAGCCAAGATAGGCCCTACAATGAGCAGTTCTTC
>NA|TRBJ1-4|TRBV20-1|NA
CSAINTEKLFF
TGCAGTGCCATAAACACCGAAAAACTGTTTTTT
>NA|TRBJ1-5|TRBV28|NA
CASSLFRLYYSNQPQHF
TGTGCCAGCAGTTTATTTAGGCTTTACTATAGCAATCAGCCCCAGCATTTT
>NA|TRBJ1-1|TRBV5-1|NA
CASSSRDPVKAFF
TGCGCCAGCAGCTCCAGGGACCCGGTGAAAGCTTTCTTT
>TRBD2|TRBJ2-7|TRBV5-6|NA
CASSSTLAGVVYEQYF
TGTGCCAGCAGCTCCACTCTAGCGGGAGTAGTCTACGAGCAGTACTTC
>NA|TRBJ2-5|TRBV6-5|NA
CASSYRRGGPETQYF
TGTGCCAGCAGTTACCGGAGGGGGGGGCCCGAGACCCAGTACTTC